The present entry profiles one T cell receptor (beta chain) with its context. What it binds is not known. The data are from a study of cytotoxic CD8 clonotypes in ibrutinib-treated CLL. Study at large: Recorded responses included about 25 partial and 2 complete; following median approximately 5.5 years, approximately 15 stayed remitted and about 12 progressed.

Profiled with immunoSEQ multiplex PCR; TCRdb holds only in-frame clones, not every one. The table has fewer than 400,000 clones, roughly 67% seen once. Study-level results: Public clonotypes showed up rarely, and on treatment they shrank or held steady. Baseline levels were approached again at progression, after clonality had risen at ibrutinib response.

Trimming removed 0 bases from V and 4 bases from J, with 11 bases in between. The CDR3 sequence is 14 residues long. Per the germline V gene, CDR1 is SGHRS and CDR2 is YFSETQ. This sequence originates from a human donor with chronic lymphocytic leukemia. This specimen consisted of PBMCs, obtained after 36 months of ibrutinib treatment. The chain links TRBV5-1 to TRBJ2-7, with D possibly matching TRBD2 (6 bases). CDR3 sequence (DNA): TGCGCCAGCAGCTTGGCCCGGCTAGCGTACGAGCAGTACTTC. Translation gives CASSLARLAYEQYF.